One and the same sample provided the 23 T cell receptor beta chains below, sequenced in a study of OX40 agonist ivuxolimab in advanced cancers. The assay was immunoSEQ multiplex PCR, and TCRdb's table has in-frame clones only and misses some. Counted here are approximately 6,900 clones, around 80% occurring once; the ten biggest clones make up around 25%. Sequences were derived from CD4+ or CD8+ T cells sorted from blood, sampled in a trial of the OX40 agonist ivuxolimab. The source of these receptors is an adult with an advanced solid tumor such as melanoma, head and neck, liver or kidney cancer.

The table lists this clone with a few counts. V gene TRBV9 combines with J gene TRBJ2-5; 8 positions agree with TRBD1. V shed 0 bases and J 4 bases; nucleotides not matched to a gene: 14. This CDR3 has 18 residues. From germline, CDR1 is SGDLS and CDR2 YYNGEE. As DNA, the CDR3 is TGTGCCAGCAGCGTAGTTGGGGCAGGGGGCGCGTTAGGAGAGACCCAGTACTTC. Its protein product is CASSVVGAGGALGETQYF.

This chain joins TRBV5-6 and TRBJ2-7; weak D call: TRBD2 (5 bases). The CDR3 length is 15 residues. Germline V gene sequence: CDR1 SGHDT, CDR2 YYEEEE. Trimming took 2 bases from V and 2 from J, leaving 14 bases between them. CDR3 DNA: TGTGCCAGCAGCTTTGAGGACTCCAAACCCTACGAGCAGTACTTC. Translated, it gives CASSFEDSKPYEQYF.

CDR3 loop: CASSHPQRGVTGELFF. The CDR3 DNA reads as TGTGCCAGCAGCCACCCCCAGCGGGGGGTCACCGGGGAGCTGTTTTTT. This rearrangement joins TRBV7-9 to TRBJ2-2, with 9 bases matching TRBD2. Losses at the gene ends were 5 bases for V and 4 bases for J; bases not matched to a gene: 8. This CDR3 comprises 16 residues. Germline loops: CDR1 SEHNR, CDR2 FQNEAQ (reference sequence).

The V call is TRBV9, the J call TRBJ2-3; no clear D. The CDR3 totals 14 residues. Germline V gives CDR1 SGDLS, CDR2 YYNGEE. Trimming took off 3 bases at V and 6 bases at J, with 14 bases between the two ends. CDR3 amino acids: CASSASGRVDTQYF. CDR3 bases: TGTGCCAGCAGCGCCTCCGGACGTGTCGATACGCAGTATTTT.

V and J are TRBV25-1 and TRBJ1-2; the D is unclear. From germline, CDR1 is MGHDK and CDR2 SYGVNS. The CDR3 sequence is 11 residues long. Trimming removed 5 bases from V and 4 bases from J, with 5 bases in between. CDR3 bases: TGTGCCAGCAGTAACAGCTATGGCTACACCTTC. Its translation: CASSNSYGYTF.

V is TRBV19 and J is TRBJ1-2; a weak D match, TRBD1 (6 bases). The germline V gene has CDR1 LNHDA and CDR2 SQIVND (reference sequence). V was clipped by 9 bases and J by 8 bases, with 22 bases between them. CDR3 length: 14 amino acids. The CDR3 is CASHHRARGEGYTF. The CDR3, as DNA: TGTGCCAGCCACCACAGGGCTAGGGGAGAAGGCTACACCTTC.

This clone was recorded a few times. This may stem from a read error, because a much larger clone lies one nucleotide away. The identical CDR3 is also encoded by other nucleotide sequences in the sample. This chain connects TRBV7-6 to TRBJ2-7; 7 nucleotides line up with TRBD1. Germline V gives CDR1 SGHVS, CDR2 FNYEAQ. J was trimmed by 1 base and V by 1 base; bases with no gene match: 1. The CDR3 is 14 amino acids. The CDR3 region has the DNA TGTGCCAGCAGCTTAGGGACAGGTTCCTACGAGCAGTACTTC. Protein sequence: CASSLGTGSYEQYF.

This clone came up a few times. The gene calls are TRBV7-6 and TRBJ1-1; D remains ambiguous. CDR3 length: 12 residues. Germline CDR1 and CDR2: SGHVS and FNYEAQ. V dropped 5 bases and J dropped 0 bases, with 4 bases sitting between them. The CDR3 nucleotides read TGTGCCAGCAGCATATTGAACACTGAAGCTTTCTTT. Protein: CASSILNTEAFF. Full variable domain (missing parts from reference TRBV7-6 and TRBJ1-1): GAGVSQSPRYKVTKRGQDVALRCDPISGHVSLYWYRQALGQGPEFLTYFNYEAQQDKSGLPNDRFSAERPEGSISTLTIQRTEQRDSAMYRCASSILNTEAFFGQGTRLTVV.

This clone was counted once. This chain connects TRBV6-1 to TRBJ2-1; D gene uncertain. Trimming took 4 bases from V and 2 from J, leaving 9 bases between them. CDR3 length: 14 amino acids. Germline values: CDR1 MNHNS, CDR2 SASEGT. The CDR3 sequence is CASSAGYTYNEQFF. Written as DNA, the CDR3 is TGTGCCAGCAGTGCTGGGTACACCTACAATGAGCAGTTCTTC.

The chain couples TRBV5-5 to TRBJ1-2, with unresolved D. Trimming shortened V by 4 bases and J by 3 bases, and 16 bases separated the two germline ends. The CDR3 sequence is 15 residues long. In germline, CDR1 is SGHKS, CDR2 YYEKEE (reference sequence). The CDR3 sequence is CASSLNTGRHYGYTF. The CDR3 DNA follows: TGTGCCAGCAGCCTCAACACCGGACGGCACTATGGCTACACCTTC.

The chain employs TRBV13 and TRBJ1-2; D possibly corresponds to TRBD1 (6 bases). The CDR3 totals 16 residues. V shed 3 bases and J shed 2 bases, with 16 bases lying between them. Germline CDR1 is PRHDT and CDR2 is FYEKMQ (reference sequence). Here the CDR3 reads CASSFESGGANYGYTF. In DNA form, the CDR3 reads TGTGCCAGCAGCTTCGAGTCTGGGGGCGCCAACTATGGCTACACCTTC.

The chain combines TRBV7-8 with TRBJ1-3; D gene uncertain. From germline, CDR1 is SGHVS and CDR2 FQNEAQ. V was pared by 3 bases and J by 5 bases, with 8 bases between. The CDR3 sequence is 13 residues long. CDR3 region: CASSLGPRNTIYF. CDR3 DNA sequence: TGTGCCAGCAGCTTGGGTCCCAGAAACACCATATATTTT.

The rearrangement links TRBV6-5 to TRBJ2-7; 7 positions match TRBD1. Germline CDR1 is MNHEY and CDR2 is SVGAGI. The CDR3 has 15 residues. CDR3: CDTPALVGGGWEQYF. In DNA form, the CDR3 reads TGTGACACTCCAGCATTAGTAGGGGGCGGTTGGGAGCAGTACTTC.

The chain combines TRBV7-9 with TRBJ1-6; 10 bases align to TRBD1. CDR3 length: 14 amino acids. Trimming removed 5 bases from V and 10 bases from J; junction bases left unmatched: 5. Germline-derived CDR1 and CDR2 are SEHNR and FQNEAQ (reference sequence). As DNA, the CDR3 is TGTGCCAGCAGCACGACAGGGGGCTTGTCACCCCTCCACTTT. Translating it yields CASSTTGGLSPLHF.

In this sample, this clone turned up once. This rearrangement joins TRBV6-8 to TRBJ2-3; D gene uncertain. CDR3 length: 11 residues. Trimming left V 7 bases short and J 2 bases short, with 4 bases between. Per germline, CDR1 MNHGY and CDR2 SAAAGT. The CDR3 sequence is CASTFTDTQYF. DNA of the CDR3: TGTGCCAGCACCTTCACAGATACGCAGTATTTT.

This clone was observed a handful of times. This chain connects TRBV5-1 to TRBJ2-1; the match to TRBD2 covers 7 bases. Trimming at V came to 6 bases and at J to 8 bases, leaving 5 bases not matched to a gene. This CDR3 comprises 12 residues. Looked up from germline, CDR1 is SGHRS and CDR2 is YFSETQ. The CDR3: CASNLADHEQFF. For the CDR3, the DNA is TGCGCCAGCAACCTAGCGGACCATGAGCAGTTCTTC. Together with reference TRBV5-1 and TRBJ2-1, the CDR3 gives the full variable domain: KAGVTQTPRYLIKTRGQQVTLSCSPISGHRSVSWYQQTPGQGLQFLFEYFSETQRNKGNFPGRFSGRQFSNSRSEMNVSTLELGDSALYLCASNLADHEQFFGPGTRLTVL.

The rearrangement joins TRBV5-4 to TRBJ1-1; 7 nucleotides align to TRBD1. V trimming: 3 bases; J trimming: 8 bases; junction bases outside the gene matches: 7. The CDR3 consists of 13 residues. Germline V gives CDR1 SGHNT, CDR2 YYREEE (reference sequence). The DNA for the CDR3 is TGTGCCAGCAGCTCAACAGGGGAGGAGGAAGCTTTCTTT. Translation: CASSSTGEEEAFF.

This clone has only one observation. The chain combines TRBV19 with TRBJ1-2, with D maybe TRBD1 (5 bases). Germline CDR1 is LNHDA and CDR2 is SQIVND (reference sequence). The CDR3 totals 13 residues. V lost 3 bases to trimming and J lost 4 bases, with 9 bases between them. The CDR3 DNA reads as TGTGCCAGTAGTATGGGGGATGTCTATGGCTACACCTTC. This sequence encodes CASSMGDVYGYTF.

The chain uses TRBV11-2 and TRBJ1-2, with TRBD1 identical over 9 bases. Germline lookup yields CDR1 SGHAT and CDR2 FQNNGV. The V segment lost 1 base and the J segment 7 bases; nucleotides outside the gene matches: 4. The CDR3 is 14 amino acids. This chain's CDR3 is CASSLVGTGSGYTF. Written as DNA, the CDR3 is TGTGCCAGCAGCTTAGTGGGGACAGGGTCTGGCTACACCTTC.

In regard to this clone: A read error may be the cause here, since a much bigger clone is one base away. The chain is built from TRBV9 and TRBJ2-1, with D unresolved. CDR3 size: 14 residues. Per germline, CDR1 SGDLS and CDR2 YYNGEE. Trimming shortened V by 6 bases and J by 6 bases, and 16 bases separated the two germline ends. This CDR3 reads CASTGRSLGNEQFF. The CDR3 DNA reads as TGTGCCAGCACCGGCAGGAGCTTGGGCAATGAGCAGTTCTTC.

The chain employs TRBV6-5 and TRBJ2-7; a weak D match, TRBD1 (6 bases). Germline-derived CDR1 and CDR2 are MNHEY and SVGAGI. The CDR3 length is 15 residues. Trimming left V 0 bases short and J 0 bases short, with 9 bases between. The CDR3 sequence is CASSYSSGVSYEQYF. In DNA, the CDR3 is TGTGCCAGCAGTTACTCCTCAGGGGTCTCCTACGAGCAGTACTTC.

Of note for this clone: Since no conserved phenylalanine or tryptophan closes the CDR3, a read error is the likely cause. The DNA is omitted, as the CDR3 cannot be located on it reliably, and the CDR3 follows TCRdb's listing. The gene calls are TRBV11-3 and TRBJ1-1. The CDR3 sequence runs 9 residues, both termini included. Germline V gene sequence: CDR1 SGHNT, CDR2 YENEEA. The CDR3 here is CASSLGQRP.

The V gene is TRBV2, the J gene TRBJ1-1; D is ambiguous. The germline gives CDR1 SNHLY, CDR2 FYNNEI. This CDR3 is built from 14 residues. Trimming pared 3 bases from V and 0 bases from J, leaving 8 bases between. The DNA of the CDR3 is TGTGCCAGCAGTGATACAACAGTGAACACTGAAGCTTTCTTT. Its translation is CASSDTTVNTEAFF.